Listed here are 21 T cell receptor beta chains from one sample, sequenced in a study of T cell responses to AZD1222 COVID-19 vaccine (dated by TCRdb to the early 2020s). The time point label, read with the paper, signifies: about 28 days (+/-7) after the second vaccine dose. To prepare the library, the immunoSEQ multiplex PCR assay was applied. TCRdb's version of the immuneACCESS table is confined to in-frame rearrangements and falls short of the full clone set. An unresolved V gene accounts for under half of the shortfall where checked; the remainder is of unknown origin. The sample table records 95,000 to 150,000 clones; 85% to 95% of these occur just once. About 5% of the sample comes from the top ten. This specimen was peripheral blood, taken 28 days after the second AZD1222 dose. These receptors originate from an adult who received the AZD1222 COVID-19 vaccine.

Here the CDR3 DNA reads TGTGCCAGTAGCCCCATTGATGAGCAGTTCTTC. Protein: CASSPIDEQFF. V is TRBV11-2 and J is TRBJ2-1; no clear D gene. Trimming took 9 bases from V and 8 from J, leaving 11 bases between them. The germline gives CDR1 SGHAT, CDR2 FQNNGV. This CDR3 contains 11 residues. The full variable domain, in which reference TRBV11-2 and TRBJ2-1 provide the parts outside the CDR3, is EAGVAQSPRYKIIEKRQSVAFWCNPISGHATLYWYQQILGQGPKLLIQFQNNGVVDDSQLPKDRFSAERLKGVDSTLKIQPAKLEDSAVYLCASSPIDEQFFGPGTRLTVL.

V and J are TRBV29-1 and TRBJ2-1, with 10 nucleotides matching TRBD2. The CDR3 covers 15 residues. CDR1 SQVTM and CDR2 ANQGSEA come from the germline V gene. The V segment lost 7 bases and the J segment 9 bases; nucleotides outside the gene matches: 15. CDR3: CSGTIAGGPRAEQFF. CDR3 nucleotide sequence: TGCAGCGGGACAATAGCGGGAGGCCCCCGTGCTGAGCAGTTCTTC.

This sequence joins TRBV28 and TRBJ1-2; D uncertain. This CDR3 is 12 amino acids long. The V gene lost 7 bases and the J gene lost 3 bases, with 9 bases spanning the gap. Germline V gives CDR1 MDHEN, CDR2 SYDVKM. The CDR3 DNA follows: TGTGCCAGCACCTACGCGGACTATGGCTACACCTTC. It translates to CASTYADYGYTF.

The CDR3: CAISESPLAYEQYF. In nucleotides, the CDR3 is TGTGCCATCAGTGAGTCGCCCCTCGCCTACGAGCAGTACTTC. This chain uses TRBV10-3 with TRBJ2-7; no clear D gene. Germline CDR1 and CDR2: ENHRY and SYGVKD. The V end lost 0 bases, the J end lost 2 bases, and 8 bases lay between the germline ends. The CDR3 has 14 amino acids.

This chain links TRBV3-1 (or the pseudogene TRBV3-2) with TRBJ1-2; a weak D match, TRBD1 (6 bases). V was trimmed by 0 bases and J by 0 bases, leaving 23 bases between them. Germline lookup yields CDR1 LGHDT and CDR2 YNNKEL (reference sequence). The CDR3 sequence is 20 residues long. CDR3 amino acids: CASSQDGSRERGKANYGYTF. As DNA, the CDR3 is TGTGCCAGCAGCCAAGATGGCAGCCGAGAGAGGGGGAAGGCTAACTATGGCTACACCTTC.

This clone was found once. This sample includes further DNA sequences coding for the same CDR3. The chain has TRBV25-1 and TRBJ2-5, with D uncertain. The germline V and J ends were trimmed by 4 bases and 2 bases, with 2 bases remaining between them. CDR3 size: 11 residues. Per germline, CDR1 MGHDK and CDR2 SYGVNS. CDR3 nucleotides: TGTGCCAGCAGTGCTCAAGAGACCCAGTACTTC. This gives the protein CASSAQETQYF.

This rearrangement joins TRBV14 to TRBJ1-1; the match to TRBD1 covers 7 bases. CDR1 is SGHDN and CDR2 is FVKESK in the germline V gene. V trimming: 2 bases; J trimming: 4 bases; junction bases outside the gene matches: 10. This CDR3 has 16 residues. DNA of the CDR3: TGTGCCAGCAGCCAATATGAGGGGGCGCGGATCACTGAAGCTTTCTTT. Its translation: CASSQYEGARITEAFF.

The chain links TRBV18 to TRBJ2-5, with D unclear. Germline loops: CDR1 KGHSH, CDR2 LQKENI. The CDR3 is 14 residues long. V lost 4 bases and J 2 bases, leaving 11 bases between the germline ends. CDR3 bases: TGTGCCAGCTCACGCCGCGGAGATCAAGAGACCCAGTACTTC. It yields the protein CASSRRGDQETQYF.

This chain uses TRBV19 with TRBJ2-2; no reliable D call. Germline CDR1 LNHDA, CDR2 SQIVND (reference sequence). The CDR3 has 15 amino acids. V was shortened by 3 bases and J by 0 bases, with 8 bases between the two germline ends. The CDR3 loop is CASSMRQANTGELFF. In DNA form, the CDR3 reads TGTGCCAGTAGTATGCGGCAGGCGAACACCGGGGAGCTGTTTTTT.

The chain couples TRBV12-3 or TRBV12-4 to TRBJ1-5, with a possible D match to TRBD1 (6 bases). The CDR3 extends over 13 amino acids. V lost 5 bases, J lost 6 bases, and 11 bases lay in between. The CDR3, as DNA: TGTGCCAGCAGTCCCGGGGGCCGTCAGCCCCAGCATTTT. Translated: CASSPGGRQPQHF.

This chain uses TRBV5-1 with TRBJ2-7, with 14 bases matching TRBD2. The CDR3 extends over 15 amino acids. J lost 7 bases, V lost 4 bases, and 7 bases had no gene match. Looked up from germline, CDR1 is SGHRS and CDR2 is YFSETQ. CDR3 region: CASSPGLAGVGEQYF. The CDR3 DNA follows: TGCGCCAGCAGCCCGGGACTAGCGGGAGTGGGTGAGCAGTACTTC. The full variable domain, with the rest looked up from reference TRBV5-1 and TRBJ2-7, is KAGVTQTPRYLIKTRGQQVTLSCSPISGHRSVSWYQQTPGQGLQFLFEYFSETQRNKGNFPGRFSGRQFSNSRSEMNVSTLELGDSALYLCASSPGLAGVGEQYFGPGTRLTVT.

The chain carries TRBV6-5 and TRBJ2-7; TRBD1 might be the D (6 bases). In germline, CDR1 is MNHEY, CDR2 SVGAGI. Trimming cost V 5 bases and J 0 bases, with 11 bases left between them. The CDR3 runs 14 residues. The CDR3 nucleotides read TGTGCCAGCAGTCGGACAGAATTCTCCTACGAGCAGTACTTC. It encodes CASSRTEFSYEQYF.

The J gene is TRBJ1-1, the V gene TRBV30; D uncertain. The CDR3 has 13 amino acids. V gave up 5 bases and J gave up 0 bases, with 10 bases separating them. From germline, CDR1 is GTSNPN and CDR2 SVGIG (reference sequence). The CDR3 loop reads CAWLTSMNTEAFF. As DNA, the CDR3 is TGTGCCTGGCTTACCTCTATGAACACTGAAGCTTTCTTT.

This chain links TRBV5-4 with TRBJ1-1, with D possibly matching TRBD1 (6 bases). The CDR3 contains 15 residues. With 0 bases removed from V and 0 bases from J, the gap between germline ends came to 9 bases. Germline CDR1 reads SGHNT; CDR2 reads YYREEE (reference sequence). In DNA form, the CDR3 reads TGTGCCAGCAGCTTGGTGGGGGGCATGAACACTGAAGCTTTCTTT. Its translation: CASSLVGGMNTEAFF.

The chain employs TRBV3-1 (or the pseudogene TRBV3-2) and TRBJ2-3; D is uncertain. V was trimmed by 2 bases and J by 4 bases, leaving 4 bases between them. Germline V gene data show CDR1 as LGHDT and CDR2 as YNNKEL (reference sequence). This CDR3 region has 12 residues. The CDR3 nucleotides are TGTGCCAGCAGCCAAAGGGCAGATACGCAGTATTTT. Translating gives CASSQRADTQYF.

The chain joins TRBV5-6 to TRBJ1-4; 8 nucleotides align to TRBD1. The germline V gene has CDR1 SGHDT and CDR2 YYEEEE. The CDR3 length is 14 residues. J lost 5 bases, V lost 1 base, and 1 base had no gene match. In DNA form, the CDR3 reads TGTGCCAGCAGCTTGAGACAGGGGAATGAAAAACTGTTTTTT. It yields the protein CASSLRQGNEKLFF. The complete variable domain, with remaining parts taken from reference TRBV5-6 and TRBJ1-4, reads DAGVTQSPTHLIKTRGQQVTLRCSPKSGHDTVSWYQQALGQGPQFIFQYYEEEERQRGNFPDRFSGHQFPNYSSELNVNALLLGDSALYLCASSLRQGNEKLFFGSGTQLSVL.

The DNA for the CDR3 is TGTGCCACCAGTGATTTCGGTGAAACGCAGTATTTT. Its protein product is CATSDFGETQYF. The chain has TRBV24-1 and TRBJ2-3; D uncertain. The germline V gene encodes CDR1 KGHDR and CDR2 SFDVKD. This CDR3 spans 12 amino acids. The V end lost 1 base, the J end lost 9 bases, and 7 bases lay between the germline ends.

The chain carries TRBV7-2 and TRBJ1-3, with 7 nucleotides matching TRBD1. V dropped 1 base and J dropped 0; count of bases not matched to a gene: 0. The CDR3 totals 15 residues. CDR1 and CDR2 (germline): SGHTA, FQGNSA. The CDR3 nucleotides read TGTGCCAGCAGCTTAGGGACAGGCTCTGGAAACACCATATATTTT. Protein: CASSLGTGSGNTIYF.

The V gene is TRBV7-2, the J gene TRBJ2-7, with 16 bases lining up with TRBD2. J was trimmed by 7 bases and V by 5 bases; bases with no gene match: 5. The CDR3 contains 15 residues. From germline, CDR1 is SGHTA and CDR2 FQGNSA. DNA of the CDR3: TGTGCCAGCAGCCTGGGACTAGCGGGGGGGAGAGAGCAGTACTTC. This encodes CASSLGLAGGREQYF. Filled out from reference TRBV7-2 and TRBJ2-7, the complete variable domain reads GAGVSQSPSNKVTEKGKDVELRCDPISGHTALYWYRQSLGQGLEFLIYFQGNSAPDKSGLPSDRFSAERTGGSVSTLTIQRTQQEDSAVYLCASSLGLAGGREQYFGPGTRLTVT.

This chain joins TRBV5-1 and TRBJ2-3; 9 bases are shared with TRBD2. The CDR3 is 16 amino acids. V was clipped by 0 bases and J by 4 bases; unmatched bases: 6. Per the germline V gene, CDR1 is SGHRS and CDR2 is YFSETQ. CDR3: CASSLEAGGPPDTQYF. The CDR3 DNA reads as TGCGCCAGCAGCTTGGAGGCGGGAGGGCCACCAGATACGCAGTATTTT.

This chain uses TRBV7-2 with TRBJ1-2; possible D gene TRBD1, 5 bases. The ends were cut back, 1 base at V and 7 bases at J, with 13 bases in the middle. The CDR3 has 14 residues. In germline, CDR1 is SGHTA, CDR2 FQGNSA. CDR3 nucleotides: TGTGCCAGCAGCTTAGAACCGATAAGGGGTGGCTACACCTTC. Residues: CASSLEPIRGGYTF.